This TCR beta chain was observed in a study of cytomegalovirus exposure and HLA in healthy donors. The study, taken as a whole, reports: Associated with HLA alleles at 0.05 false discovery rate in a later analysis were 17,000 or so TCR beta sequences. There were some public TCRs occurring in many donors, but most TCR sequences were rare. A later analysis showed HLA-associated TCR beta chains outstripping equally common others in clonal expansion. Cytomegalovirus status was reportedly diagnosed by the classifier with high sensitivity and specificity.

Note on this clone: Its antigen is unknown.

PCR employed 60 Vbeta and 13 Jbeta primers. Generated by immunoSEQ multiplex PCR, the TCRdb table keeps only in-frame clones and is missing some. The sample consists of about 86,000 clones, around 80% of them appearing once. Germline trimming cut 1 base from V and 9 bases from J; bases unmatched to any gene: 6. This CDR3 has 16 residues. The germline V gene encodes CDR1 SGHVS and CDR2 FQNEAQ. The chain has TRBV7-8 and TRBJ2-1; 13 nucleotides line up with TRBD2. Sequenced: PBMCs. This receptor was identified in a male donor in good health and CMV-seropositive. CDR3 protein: CASSLEGLAGTTEQFF. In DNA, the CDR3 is TGTGCCAGCAGCTTAGAGGGACTAGCGGGAACCACTGAGCAGTTCTTC.